This entry is about one TCR beta chain. The V segment lost 7 bases and the J segment 2 bases; nucleotides outside the gene matches: 5. CDR1 LGHDT and CDR2 YNNKEL come from the germline V gene (reference sequence). The CDR3 covers 14 residues. This record belongs to a study of control samples from healthy donors and cancer patients. Sequencing used immunoSEQ multiplex PCR; TCRdb keeps in-frame clones, though not all of them. There are 100,000 to 150,000 clones in the sample; 85% to 95% occur only once, and 0.55% to 0.6% lies in the top ten. The TCR originated in an elderly man with head and neck cancer. The genes are TRBV3-1 (or the pseudogene TRBV3-2) and TRBJ1-5, with TRBD1 matching over 7 bases. The specimen sequenced was PBMCs. CDR3 nucleotide sequence: TGTGCCAGCACAAGGGGGCTTGGCAATCAGCCCCAGCATTTT. This encodes CASTRGLGNQPQHF.